The entry below gives a single T cell receptor beta chain sequence along with its context. Its target is not known. The sample comes from a study of cytomegalovirus exposure and HLA in healthy donors. Trimming left V 1 base short and J 7 bases short, with 17 bases between. CDR3 length: 15 residues. Germline lookup yields CDR1 SGHTA and CDR2 FQGNSA. Study-level findings and limits: Reportedly, fewer N-insertions than the roughly 600-donor mean appeared in an Asian-associated ancestry cluster in a later analysis. Later analysis identified 16,000 or so TCR beta sequences associated with HLA alleles, using a false discovery rate threshold of 0.05.

Vbeta (60) and Jbeta (13) primers were used in the PCR. Profiled with immunoSEQ multiplex PCR; TCRdb holds only in-frame clones, not every one. The sample contains 150,000 to 190,000 clones, around 74% of which appear only once. The receptor's source is a man aged 18 to 29 in good health and CMV-seronegative. The sequenced material came from PBMCs. The chain joins TRBV7-2 to TRBJ2-7; D not resolved. The CDR3 DNA reads TGTGCCAGCAGCTTAGTAACCCCCCCCAGCGTTGAGCAGTACTTC. Translating it yields CASSLVTPPSVEQYF.